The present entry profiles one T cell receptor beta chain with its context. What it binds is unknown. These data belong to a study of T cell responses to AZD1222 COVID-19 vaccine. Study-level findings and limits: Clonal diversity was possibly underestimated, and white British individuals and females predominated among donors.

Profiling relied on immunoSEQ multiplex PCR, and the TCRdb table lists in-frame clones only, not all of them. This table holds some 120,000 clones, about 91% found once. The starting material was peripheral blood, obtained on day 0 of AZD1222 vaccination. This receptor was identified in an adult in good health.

The DNA of the CDR3 is TGTGCCAGCAGTTTTAGTTCTAGCGGTAGCACAGATACGCAGTATTTT. This codes for CASSFSSSGSTDTQYF. The genes are TRBV27 and TRBJ2-3, with 7 positions matching TRBD2. With V trimmed by 3 bases and J by 0 bases, 6 bases remained unmatched. The germline V gene encodes CDR1 MNHEY and CDR2 SMNVEV (reference sequence). The CDR3 runs 16 residues.